Each of the 21 T cell receptor beta chains below was sequenced from the same sample in a study of blood T cell repertoires in COVID-19. TCRdb's table, derived via immunoSEQ multiplex PCR, lists solely in-frame clones and lacks some. The sample carries approximately 60,000 clones, approximately 86% recorded once. Sequenced material: peripheral blood. The receptors shown here come from a woman of 80 years or more with COVID-19, enrolled during active disease.

This clone appeared a single time. The chain employs TRBV7-2 and TRBJ1-1; 8 bases are shared with TRBD1. Per germline, CDR1 SGHTA and CDR2 FQGNSA. With V trimmed by 0 bases and J by 11 bases, 5 bases remained unmatched. CDR3 length: 13 residues. CDR3: CASSLALDRAAFF. In nucleotides, the CDR3 is TGTGCCAGCAGCTTAGCGCTGGACAGGGCTGCTTTCTTT.

This chain connects TRBV20-1 to TRBJ1-2, with a weak D call TRBD1 (6 bases). From germline, CDR1 is DFQATT and CDR2 SNEGSKA (reference sequence). The germline V and J ends were trimmed by 6 bases and 10 bases, with 15 bases remaining between them. CDR3 size: 11 residues. DNA for the CDR3: TGCAGTGCCTCGGACAGCAAAGCCTACACCTTC. This sequence encodes CSASDSKAYTF.

Here the CDR3 DNA reads TGTGCCAGCAGCTTAGGTTTCGGACAGGAGCGTTATGGCTACACCTTC. This encodes CASSLGFGQERYGYTF. V gene TRBV7-8 combines with J gene TRBJ1-2; 7 positions agree with TRBD1. The V segment lost 1 base and the J segment 5 bases; nucleotides outside the gene matches: 10. The germline V gene encodes CDR1 SGHVS and CDR2 FQNEAQ. The CDR3 loop spans 16 amino acids.

The V gene is TRBV5-4, the J gene TRBJ2-5, with D maybe TRBD2 (7 bases). This CDR3 has 16 residues. V gave up 3 bases and J gave up 5 bases, with 20 bases separating them. Looked up from germline, CDR1 is SGHNT and CDR2 is YYREEE (reference sequence). The CDR3 loop reads CASSSGGGGPVETQYF. Written as DNA, the CDR3 is TGTGCCAGCAGCTCGGGAGGAGGGGGGCCGGTGGAGACCCAGTACTTC.

The V call is TRBV6-5, the J call TRBJ1-2, with 8 bases that match TRBD1. This CDR3 is built from 15 residues. With 4 bases clipped from V and 4 bases from J, the junction kept 8 bases outside the gene matches. CDR1 is MNHEY, CDR2 SVGAGI, per germline. This CDR3 is CASSSGQQGAYGYTF. CDR3 in DNA: TGTGCCAGCAGTTCCGGACAGCAGGGGGCCTATGGCTACACCTTC.

The CDR3 region has the DNA TGTGCCACCAGTGAAGCGGGGGCCCTCTCAGATACGCAGTATTTT. Its translation is CATSEAGALSDTQYF. The chain uses TRBV24-1 and TRBJ2-3; 8 bases are a match to TRBD2. CDR3 length: 15 residues. After removal of 4 bases from V and 4 bases from J, the junction contained 6 bases not matched to a gene. Germline V gene data show CDR1 as KGHDR and CDR2 as SFDVKD.

The sample holds a few counts of this clone. V usage is TRBV30 and J usage is TRBJ2-3; 9 nucleotides align to TRBD2. CDR3 length equals 16 residues. J lost 4 bases, V lost 5 bases, and 13 bases had no gene match. From germline, CDR1 is GTSNPN and CDR2 SVGIG (reference sequence). CDR3 sequence: CAWDLVAGAKADTQYF. In nucleotides, the CDR3 is TGTGCCTGGGATTTGGTAGCGGGGGCAAAGGCAGATACGCAGTATTTT. Variable domain in full (rest from reference TRBV30 and TRBJ2-3): SQTIHQWPATLVQPVGSPLSLECTVEGTSNPNLYWYRQAAGRGLQLLFYSVGIGQISSEVPQNLSASRPQDRQFILSSKKLLLSDSGFYLCAWDLVAGAKADTQYFGPGTRLTVL.

The V gene is TRBV2, the J gene TRBJ1-2, with TRBD1 as a possible D gene (5 bases). The CDR3 length is 15 residues. The germline CDR1 and CDR2 sequences are SNHLY and FYNNEI. Trimming left V 2 bases short and J 4 bases short, with 14 bases between. This chain's CDR3 is CASSERTHLSYGYTF. The CDR3 DNA follows: TGTGCCAGCAGTGAAAGGACACATCTCTCCTATGGCTACACCTTC.

V is TRBV12-3 or TRBV12-4 and J is TRBJ1-2, with TRBD1 as a possible D gene (6 bases). The CDR3 runs to 12 residues. V gave up 1 base and J gave up 7 bases, with 7 bases separating them. Here the CDR3 reads CASSLDRVGYTF. Here the CDR3 DNA reads TGTGCCAGCAGTTTAGACAGGGTTGGCTACACCTTC.

This clone has more than one count but fewer than ten. J is TRBJ1-5 and V is TRBV6-1; maybe TRBD1 (5 bases). This CDR3 contains 17 residues. The V gene lost 0 bases and the J gene lost 0 bases, with 12 bases spanning the gap. Germline V CDR1 and CDR2: MNHNS, SASEGT. The CDR3 sequence: CASSEAPRTISNQPQHF. The CDR3 nucleotides are TGTGCCAGCAGTGAAGCGCCCAGGACAATTAGCAATCAGCCCCAGCATTTT.

This sequence joins TRBV5-1 and TRBJ1-2, with D possibly matching TRBD1 (6 bases). Deletions cut 7 bases from V and 2 bases from J, with 18 bases between. The germline V gene encodes CDR1 SGHRS and CDR2 YFSETQ. This CDR3 is built from 15 residues. CDR3 bases: TGCGCCAGCTCTAACCTTCCGGGGGGCAACTATGGCTACACCTTC. As protein: CASSNLPGGNYGYTF.

The chain uses TRBV7-9 and TRBJ2-7, with TRBD1 identical over 8 bases. J lost 6 bases, V lost 3 bases, and 4 bases had no gene match. The CDR3 extends over 13 amino acids. Per germline, CDR1 SEHNR and CDR2 FQNEAQ (reference sequence). The CDR3 nucleotides are TGTGCCAGCAGCTTCCCTGACAGGGGCGAGCAGTACTTC. Translated, it gives CASSFPDRGEQYF.

This clone was counted a few times. CDR3 region: CASSPDNSYGYTF. CDR3 DNA: TGCGCCAGCAGCCCGGACAACAGCTATGGCTACACCTTC. The genes are TRBV5-1 and TRBJ1-2; D perhaps matches TRBD1 (5 bases). The length of the CDR3 is 13 residues. Trimming took off 4 bases at V and 4 bases at J, with 11 bases between the two ends. The germline V gene has CDR1 SGHRS and CDR2 YFSETQ.

The V call is TRBV5-1, the J call TRBJ2-5; TRBD1 matches at 9 bases. The CDR3 has 13 residues. Germline V CDR1 and CDR2: SGHRS, YFSETQ. Germline trimming cut 5 bases from V and 5 bases from J; bases unmatched to any gene: 4. The CDR3 DNA is TGCGCCAGCAGGCGGACAGGGGTTGAGACCCAGTACTTC. Protein: CASRRTGVETQYF.

V usage is TRBV3-1 (or the pseudogene TRBV3-2) and J usage is TRBJ1-3; D is unresolved. Germline loops: CDR1 LGHDT, CDR2 YNNKEL (reference sequence). V was pared by 1 base and J by 0 bases, with 4 bases between. The CDR3 runs to 14 residues. The CDR3 bases are TGTGCCAGCAGCCAAGGCGTCTCTGGAAACACCATATATTTT. This gives the protein CASSQGVSGNTIYF.

This chain joins TRBV19 and TRBJ1-2; 9 nucleotides match TRBD1. This CDR3 contains 14 residues. V lost 8 bases, J lost 7 bases, and 11 bases stayed unmatched. Germline CDR1 and CDR2: LNHDA and SQIVND (reference sequence). The CDR3 region is CASRTGGKPPGYTF. Here the CDR3 DNA reads TGTGCCAGTCGCACAGGGGGCAAACCGCCTGGCTACACCTTC.

The chain joins TRBV27 to TRBJ2-2; TRBD1 is a possible D gene (6 bases). The CDR3 is 17 amino acids. From germline, CDR1 is MNHEY and CDR2 SMNVEV (reference sequence). Trimming took 5 bases from V and 7 from J, leaving 23 bases between them. CDR3 protein: CASSPLTNRDSDGELFF. CDR3 sequence (DNA): TGTGCCAGCAGTCCGCTGACAAACAGGGATAGCGACGGGGAGCTGTTTTTT.

The rearrangement links TRBV5-6 to TRBJ2-2; maybe TRBD1 (5 bases). V lost 0 bases to trimming and J lost 2 bases, with 8 bases between them. The CDR3 totals 15 residues. Germline V lookup: CDR1 SGHDT, CDR2 YYEEEE. In DNA form, the CDR3 reads TGTGCCAGCAGCTTGGGACAGACCAACACCGGGGAGCTGTTTTTT. Amino acids: CASSLGQTNTGELFF. Based on the CDR3 plus reference TRBV5-6 and TRBJ2-2, the full variable domain is DAGVTQSPTHLIKTRGQQVTLRCSPKSGHDTVSWYQQALGQGPQFIFQYYEEEERQRGNFPDRFSGHQFPNYSSELNVNALLLGDSALYLCASSLGQTNTGELFFGEGSRLTVL.

Points on this clone: The germline gene is not matched at one end of the junction; a read error may be the cause. This chain connects TRBV19 to TRBJ1-5; D possibly corresponds to TRBD1 (5 bases). The CDR3 extends over 15 amino acids. Germline V gives CDR1 LNHDA, CDR2 SQIVND (reference sequence). The DNA for the CDR3 is TGTGCCAGTAGTATAGATGGGACTCCTTTTCAGACCCAGCATTTT. Protein sequence: CASSIDGTPFQTQHF.

This chain joins TRBV6-5 and TRBJ1-2; 9 bases agree with TRBD1. J gave up 8 bases and V 5 bases, and 6 bases lay outside the gene matches. CDR1 is MNHEY and CDR2 is SVGAGI in the germline V gene. The CDR3 has 13 residues. The CDR3 reads CASSLTGGYGYTF. The CDR3 coding sequence is TGTGCCAGCAGTCTAACAGGGGGCTACGGCTACACCTTC.

The chain carries TRBV7-2 and TRBJ1-1; D not certain. Trimming pared 5 bases from V and 0 bases from J, leaving 10 bases between. The CDR3 totals 14 residues. Germline V gene data show CDR1 as SGHTA and CDR2 as FQGNSA. The chain's CDR3 is CASSPELMNTEAFF. The CDR3 DNA follows: TGTGCCAGCAGCCCCGAACTAATGAACACTGAAGCTTTCTTT.